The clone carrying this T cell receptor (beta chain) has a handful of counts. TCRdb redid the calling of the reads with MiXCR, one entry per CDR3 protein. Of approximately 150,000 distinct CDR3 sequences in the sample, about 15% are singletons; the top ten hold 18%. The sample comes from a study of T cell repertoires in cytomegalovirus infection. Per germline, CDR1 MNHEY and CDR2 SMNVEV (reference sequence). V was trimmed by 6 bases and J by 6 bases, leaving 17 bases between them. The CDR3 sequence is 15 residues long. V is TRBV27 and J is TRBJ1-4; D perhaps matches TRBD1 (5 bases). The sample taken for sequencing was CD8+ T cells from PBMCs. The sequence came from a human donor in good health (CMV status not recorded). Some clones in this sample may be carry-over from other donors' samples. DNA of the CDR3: TGTGCCAGCAGGTCCCGGCGCAGGGATGATGAAAAACTGTTTTTT. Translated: CASRSRRRDDEKLFF.